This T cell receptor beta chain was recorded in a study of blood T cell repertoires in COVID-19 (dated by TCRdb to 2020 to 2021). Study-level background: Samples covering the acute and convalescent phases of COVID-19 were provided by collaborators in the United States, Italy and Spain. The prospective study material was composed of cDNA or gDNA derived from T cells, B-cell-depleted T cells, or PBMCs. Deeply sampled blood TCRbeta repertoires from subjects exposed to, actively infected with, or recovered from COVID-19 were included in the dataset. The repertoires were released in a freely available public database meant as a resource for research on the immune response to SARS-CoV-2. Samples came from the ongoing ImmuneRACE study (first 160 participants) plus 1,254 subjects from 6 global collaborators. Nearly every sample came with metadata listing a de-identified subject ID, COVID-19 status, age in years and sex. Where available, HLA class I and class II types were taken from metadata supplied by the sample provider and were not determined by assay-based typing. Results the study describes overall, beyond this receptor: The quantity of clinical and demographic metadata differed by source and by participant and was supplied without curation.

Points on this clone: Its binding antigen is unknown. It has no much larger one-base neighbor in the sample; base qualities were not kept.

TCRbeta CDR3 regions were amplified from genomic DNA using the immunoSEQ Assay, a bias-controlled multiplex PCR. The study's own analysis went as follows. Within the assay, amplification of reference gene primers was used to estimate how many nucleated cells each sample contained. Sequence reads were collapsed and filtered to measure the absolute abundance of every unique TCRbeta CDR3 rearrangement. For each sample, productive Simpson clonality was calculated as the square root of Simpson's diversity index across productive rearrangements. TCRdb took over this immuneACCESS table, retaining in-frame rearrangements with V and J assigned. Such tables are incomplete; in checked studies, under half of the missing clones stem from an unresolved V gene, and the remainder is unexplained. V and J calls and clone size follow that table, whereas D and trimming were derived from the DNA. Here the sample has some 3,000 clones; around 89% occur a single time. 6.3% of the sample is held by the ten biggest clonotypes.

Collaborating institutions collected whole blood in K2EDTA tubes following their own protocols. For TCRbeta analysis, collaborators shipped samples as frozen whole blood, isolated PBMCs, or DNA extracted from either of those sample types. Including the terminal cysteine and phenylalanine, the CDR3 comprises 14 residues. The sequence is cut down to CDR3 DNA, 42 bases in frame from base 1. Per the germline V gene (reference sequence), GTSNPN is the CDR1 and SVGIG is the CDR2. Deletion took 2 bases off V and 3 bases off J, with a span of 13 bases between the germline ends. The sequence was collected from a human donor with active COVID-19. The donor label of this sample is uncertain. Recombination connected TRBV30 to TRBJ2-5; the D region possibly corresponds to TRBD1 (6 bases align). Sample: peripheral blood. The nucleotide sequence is TGTGCCTGGAGTTTTGCCGCAGGGGAAGAGACCCAGTACTTC. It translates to CAWSFAAGEETQYF.